This T cell receptor beta chain was captured by sequencing in a study of beta chain features in type 1 diabetes. Overall study: Across the samples, roughly 99 million sorted cells were examined in total. Study results and caveats: The naive, central memory and Treg TCRB repertoires looked more alike in patients than they did in healthy donors.

This CDR3 is 14 amino acids long. The trim removed 5 bases at V and 6 bases at J, leaving 10 bases unmatched. The germline V gene encodes CDR1 SGHTA and CDR2 FQGNSA. The sequenced template was cDNA made from the entire isolated RNA. Assay used: immunoSEQ multiplex PCR; TCRdb lists only in-frame clones, some missing. The sample lists about 210,000 clones; approximately 10% were seen once. Turning to this clone: Its antigen remains unknown.

This chain links TRBV7-2 with TRBJ2-7; TRBD1 aligns across 7 bases. The source is a man aged 18 to 30 in good health. The specimen sequenced was central memory CD4+ T cells from blood. CDR3 coding DNA: TGTGCCAGCAGCCCCGGGGACAGTGGCGGCGAGCAGTACTTC. Protein product: CASSPGDSGGEQYF.